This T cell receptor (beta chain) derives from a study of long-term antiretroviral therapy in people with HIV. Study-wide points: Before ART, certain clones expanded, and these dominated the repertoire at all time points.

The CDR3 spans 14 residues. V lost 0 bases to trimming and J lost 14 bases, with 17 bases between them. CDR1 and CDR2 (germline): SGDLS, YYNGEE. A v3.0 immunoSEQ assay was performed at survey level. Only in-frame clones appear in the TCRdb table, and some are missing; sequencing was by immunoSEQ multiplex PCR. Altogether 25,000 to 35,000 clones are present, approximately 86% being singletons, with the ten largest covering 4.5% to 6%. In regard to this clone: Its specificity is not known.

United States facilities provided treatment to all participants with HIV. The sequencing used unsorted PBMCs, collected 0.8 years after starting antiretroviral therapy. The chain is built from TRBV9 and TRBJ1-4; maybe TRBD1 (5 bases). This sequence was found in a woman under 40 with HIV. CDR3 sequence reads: CASSVDMNQGRLFF. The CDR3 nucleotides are TGTGCCAGCAGCGTAGATATGAATCAGGGCAGGCTGTTTTTT.